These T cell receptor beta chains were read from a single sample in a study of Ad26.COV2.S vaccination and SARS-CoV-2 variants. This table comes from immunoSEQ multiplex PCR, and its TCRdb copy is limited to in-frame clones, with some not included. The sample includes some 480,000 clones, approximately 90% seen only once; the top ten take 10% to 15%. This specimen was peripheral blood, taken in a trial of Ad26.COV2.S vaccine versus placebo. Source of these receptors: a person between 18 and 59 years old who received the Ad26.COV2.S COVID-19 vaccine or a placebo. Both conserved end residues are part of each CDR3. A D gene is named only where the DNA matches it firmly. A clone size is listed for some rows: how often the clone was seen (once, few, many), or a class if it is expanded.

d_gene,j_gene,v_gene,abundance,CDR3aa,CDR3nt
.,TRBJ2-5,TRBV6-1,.,CASSDSPRGTQYF,TGTGCCAGCAGTGATAGTCCCCGGGGGACCCAGTACTTC
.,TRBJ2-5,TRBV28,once,CASSSLRVGGRETQYF,TGTGCCAGCAGTTCCCTCCGGGTGGGGGGTCGAGAGACCCAGTACTTC
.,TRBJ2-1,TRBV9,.,CASSVGLNQGDEQFF,TGTGCCAGCAGCGTGGGACTCAACCAAGGCGATGAGCAGTTCTTC
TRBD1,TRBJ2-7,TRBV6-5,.,CATKGQGLYEQYF,TGTGCCACCAAGGGACAGGGACTCTACGAGCAGTACTTC
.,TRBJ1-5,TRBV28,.,CASSSWQSNQPQHF,TGTGCCAGCAGTTCATGGCAGAGCAATCAGCCCCAGCATTTT
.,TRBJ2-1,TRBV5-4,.,CASSLDSRLNEQFF,TGTGCCAGCAGCTTGGATAGCCGGCTCAATGAGCAGTTCTTC
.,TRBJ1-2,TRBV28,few,CASTLPANYGYTF,TGTGCCAGCACCCTACCCGCAAACTATGGCTACACCTTC
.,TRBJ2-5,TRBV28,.,CASSLQGGTETQYF,TGTGCCAGCAGCCTTCAGGGGGGGACGGAGACCCAGTACTTC
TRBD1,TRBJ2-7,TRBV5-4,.,CASSPGTGVRTYEQYF,TGTGCCAGCAGCCCGGGGACAGGGGTAAGGACCTACGAGCAGTACTTC
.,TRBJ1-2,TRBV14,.,CASSQDLAYGYTF,TGTGCCAGCAGCCAAGATCTCGCCTATGGCTACACCTTC
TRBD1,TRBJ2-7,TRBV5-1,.,CASSYRTGGTNKQYF,TGCGCCAGCAGCTATCGGACAGGGGGGACCAACAAGCAGTACTTC
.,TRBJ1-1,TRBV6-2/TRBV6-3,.,CASSQGLEEAFF,TGTGCCAGCAGTCAAGGATTGGAGGAAGCTTTCTTT
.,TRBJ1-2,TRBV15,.,CATSRPEALYGYTF,TGTGCCACCAGCAGACCAGAGGCGCTCTATGGCTACACCTTC
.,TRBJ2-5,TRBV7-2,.,CASTGYSQETQYF,TGTGCCAGCACTGGTTATTCCCAAGAGACCCAGTACTTC
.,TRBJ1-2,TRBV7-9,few,CASSSLGTHGYTF,TGTGCCAGCAGCTCTTTGGGGACTCATGGCTACACCTTC
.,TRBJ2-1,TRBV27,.,CASSLRKGAYNEQFF,TGTGCCAGCAGTTTAAGAAAAGGAGCCTACAATGAGCAGTTCTTC
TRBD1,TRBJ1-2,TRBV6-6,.,CASTSDRGGGYTF,TGTGCCAGCACCTCGGACAGGGGGGGAGGCTACACCTTC
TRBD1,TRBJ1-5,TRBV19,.,CASRGGTVGNQPQHF,TGTGCCAGTAGGGGCGGGACAGTCGGCAATCAGCCCCAGCATTTT
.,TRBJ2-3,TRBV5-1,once,CASSPERVSTDTQYF,TGCGCCAGCAGCCCGGAAAGGGTTAGCACAGATACGCAGTATTTT
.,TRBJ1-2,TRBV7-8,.,CASSLKYRTPGDSKEGGYTF,TGTGCCAGCAGCTTAAAATATAGGACCCCCGGGGACTCTAAGGAAGGTGGCTACACCTTC
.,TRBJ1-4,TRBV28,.,CASSLGQVAEKLFF,TGTGCCAGCAGTTTGGGTCAGGTGGCCGAAAAACTGTTTTTT